The entry below gives a single TCR beta chain sequence along with its context. The target antigen is unknown. Assay: immunoSEQ multiplex PCR; the TCRdb copy retains only in-frame clones and omits some. The table includes 100,000 to 110,000 clones, 75% to 90% detected once. The data stem from a study of identifying expanded T cells in peripheral blood. Broader study findings: Across healthy donors, higher total template counts meant significantly greater two-week count variance.

Trimming took 5 bases from V and 6 from J, leaving 14 bases between them. The CDR3 contains 14 residues. Germline values: CDR1 SGHTA, CDR2 FQGTGA. The chain links TRBV7-3 to TRBJ2-1; D is perhaps TRBD1 or TRBD2 (5 bases each). The receptor comes from a person between 18 and 75 years old in good health. Material: blood. The chain's CDR3 is CASSPSGTSNEQFF. The CDR3 region has the DNA TGTGCCAGCAGCCCATCCGGGACCAGCAATGAGCAGTTCTTC.